The rows below give T cell receptor beta chains drawn from one sample of a study of blood T cell repertoires in COVID-19. Repertoires were generated with immunoSEQ multiplex PCR, while TCRdb's copy carries only in-frame clones and drops some. The data show about half a million clones, roughly nine tenths seen once. Material for sequencing was peripheral blood. The receptors derive from a man between 18 and 35 years old with COVID-19, enrolled during active disease. CDR3s include the opening cysteine and the closing phenylalanine or tryptophan. A D gene is named only where the DNA matches it firmly. Rows may omit the clone size; those that give it use once, few, many or a size class.

>.|TRBV18|TRBJ2-7|.
CASSPRLLPPYEQYF
TGTGCCAGCTCACCACGGTTACTCCCCCCCTACGAGCAGTACTTC
>.|TRBV5-4|TRBJ2-3|.
CASSRPEGLSTDTQYF
TGTGCCAGCAGTAGGCCGGAGGGGCTGAGCACAGATACGCAGTATTTT
>.|TRBV12-5|TRBJ1-6|.
CASGLVGRGTPPLHF
TGTGCTAGTGGTTTGGTGGGTAGGGGGACGCCACCCCTCCACTTT
>TRBD1|TRBV15|TRBJ1-3|.
CATSRDGGTGHF
TGTGCCACCAGCAGAGATGGCGGGACAGGGCACTTT
>TRBD1|TRBV28|TRBJ1-5|once
CASSLRPRTGNQPQHF
TGTGCCAGCAGTTTAAGGCCCAGGACAGGGAATCAGCCCCAGCATTTT
>TRBD2|TRBV13|TRBJ2-1|.
CASRKTSGRPSSYNEQFF
TGTGCCAGCCGCAAAACTAGCGGGAGGCCCAGCTCCTACAATGAGCAGTTCTTC
>.|TRBV21-1|TRBJ2-3|.
CASSKTGWQGGRDTQYF
TGTGCCAGCAGCAAAACTGGGTGGCAGGGGGGAAGAGATACGCAGTATTTT
>.|TRBV5-1|TRBJ2-3|.
CASSFSGGTDTQYF
TGCGCCAGCAGCTTTAGCGGCGGGACAGATACGCAGTATTTT
>TRBD2|TRBV5-6|TRBJ2-3|.
CASSFLSGGEDTQYF
TGTGCCAGCAGCTTTTTAAGCGGGGGGGAAGATACGCAGTATTTT
>.|TRBV12-3/TRBV12-4|TRBJ1-1|.
CASSLTTNTEAFF
TGTGCCAGCAGTCTTACAACGAACACTGAAGCTTTCTTT
>.|TRBV19|TRBJ2-1|.
CASSAVSYNEQFF
TGTGCCAGCTCTGCGGTTTCCTACAATGAGCAGTTCTTC
>.|TRBV5-1|TRBJ2-1|.
CASSLLSGFQGEQFF
TGCGCCAGCAGCTTGCTCTCCGGCTTTCAGGGCGAGCAGTTCTTC